Listed below are T cell receptor beta chains from one sample, sequenced in a study of T cell repertoires in cytomegalovirus infection. Each CDR3 protein is one row after TCRdb ran MiXCR on the reads. The data hold roughly 500,000 distinct CDR3 sequences, with under 55% observed a single time. Their specific antigens are unknown. This material consisted of cultured PBMCs, taken from culture after CMV antigen stimulation. The receptor set was obtained from a human donor in good health (CMV status not recorded). Some clones in this sample may be carry-over from other donors' samples. The CDR3 runs from the conserved cysteine through the conserved F or W. The order of the fields is D gene, V gene, J gene, clone size, CDR3 DNA, CDR3 protein. A D gene is named only where the DNA matches it firmly. Not every row has a clone size; where given, it reads once, few, many or a size class.

D gene: .
V gene: TRBV27
J gene: TRBJ2-6
clone size: few
CDR3 DNA: TGTGCCAGCAGACCCGGTACTGGGGCCAACGTCCTGACTTTC
CDR3 protein: CASRPGTGANVLTF

D gene: TRBD1
V gene: TRBV25-1
J gene: TRBJ2-1
clone size: .
CDR3 DNA: TGTGCCAGCAGTGAATATGACAGGGGAGGCGATGAGCAGTTCTTC
CDR3 protein: CASSEYDRGGDEQFF

D gene: TRBD2
V gene: TRBV20-1
J gene: TRBJ2-1
clone size: few
CDR3 DNA: TGCAGTGCTAGAGATGGGACTAGCGGCCGAGGTGAGCAGTTCTTC
CDR3 protein: CSARDGTSGRGEQFF

D gene: .
V gene: TRBV7-6
J gene: TRBJ1-1
clone size: .
CDR3 DNA: TGTGCCAGCAGCCGATCGACAGCTCAGGGTGAAGCTTTCTTT
CDR3 protein: CASSRSTAQGEAFF

D gene: .
V gene: TRBV7-8
J gene: TRBJ2-3
clone size: .
CDR3 DNA: TGTGCCAGCAGCTTAGAGGGGCAGAGCACAGATACGCAGTATTTT
CDR3 protein: CASSLEGQSTDTQYF

D gene: .
V gene: TRBV7-2
J gene: TRBJ2-5
clone size: few
CDR3 DNA: TGTGCCAGCAGCTTATATAGTGGAGAGACCCAGTACTTC
CDR3 protein: CASSLYSGETQYF

D gene: .
V gene: TRBV12-3/TRBV12-4
J gene: TRBJ1-3
clone size: .
CDR3 DNA: TGTGCCAGCAGTTACCCTGGAAACACCATATATTTT
CDR3 protein: CASSYPGNTIYF

D gene: .
V gene: TRBV2
J gene: TRBJ2-1
clone size: .
CDR3 DNA: TGTGCCAGCATGGGGTTTGGTGAGCAGTTCTTC
CDR3 protein: CASMGFGEQFF

D gene: .
V gene: TRBV12-3/TRBV12-4
J gene: TRBJ1-1
clone size: .
CDR3 DNA: TGTGCCAGCAGCCCGGGGGGAATGGACACTGAAGCTTTCTTT
CDR3 protein: CASSPGGMDTEAFF

D gene: .
V gene: TRBV12-3/TRBV12-4
J gene: TRBJ1-2
clone size: .
CDR3 DNA: TGTGCCAGCGTCGCCGGGACGGGAAACTATGGCTACACCTTC
CDR3 protein: CASVAGTGNYGYTF

D gene: .
V gene: TRBV7-2
J gene: TRBJ2-1
clone size: .
CDR3 DNA: TGTGCCAGCAGCTTAATATCAGGGCCCCACAATGAGCAGTTCTTC
CDR3 protein: CASSLISGPHNEQFF

D gene: .
V gene: TRBV11-2
J gene: TRBJ2-1
clone size: .
CDR3 DNA: TGTGCCAGCAGCAAACAGTCGGCAGGAAAAATCTACAATGAGCAGTTCTTC
CDR3 protein: CASSKQSAGKIYNEQFF

D gene: .
V gene: TRBV5-8
J gene: TRBJ2-1
clone size: few
CDR3 DNA: TGTGCCAGCTCGGCTAGCTTCAATGAGCAGTTCTTC
CDR3 protein: CASSASFNEQFF

D gene: .
V gene: TRBV23-1
J gene: TRBJ1-5
clone size: .
CDR3 DNA: TGCGCCAGCAGCCCCCTTCCGGGGAACCAGGGGAATCAGCCCCAGCATTTT
CDR3 protein: CASSPLPGNQGNQPQHF

D gene: TRBD2
V gene: TRBV5-4
J gene: TRBJ2-2
clone size: .
CDR3 DNA: TGTGCCAGCGGAGGCGGGGGGGTCAACACCGGGGAGCTGTTTTTT
CDR3 protein: CASGGGGVNTGELFF

D gene: .
V gene: TRBV7-2
J gene: TRBJ2-7
clone size: many
CDR3 DNA: TGTGCCAGCAGCTTACAGGGCTACGAGCAGTACTTC
CDR3 protein: CASSLQGYEQYF

D gene: TRBD1
V gene: TRBV15
J gene: TRBJ2-3
clone size: few
CDR3 DNA: TGTGCCACCAGCAGAGCCGTGAAGGGGGCTGGCACAGATACGCAGTATTTT
CDR3 protein: CATSRAVKGAGTDTQYF

D gene: .
V gene: TRBV7-2
J gene: TRBJ2-2
clone size: few
CDR3 DNA: TGTGCCAGCAGCTCAGGGGTGGATCTTGCCACCGGGGAGCTGTTTTTT
CDR3 protein: CASSSGVDLATGELFF

D gene: TRBD2
V gene: TRBV20-1
J gene: TRBJ2-1
clone size: .
CDR3 DNA: TGCAGTGCTATGGCGGGAGGCCCCTACAATGAGCAGTTCTTC
CDR3 protein: CSAMAGGPYNEQFF

D gene: .
V gene: TRBV7-6
J gene: TRBJ2-3
clone size: few
CDR3 DNA: TGTGCCAGCAGACCCAAGAACGACGATACGCAGTATTTT
CDR3 protein: CASRPKNDDTQYF

D gene: TRBD2
V gene: TRBV20-1
J gene: TRBJ2-5
clone size: .
CDR3 DNA: TGCAGTGCTAGAGCTGGGACTAGCGGACGGGAGACCCAGTACTTC
CDR3 protein: CSARAGTSGRETQYF

D gene: .
V gene: TRBV6-5
J gene: TRBJ1-1
clone size: .
CDR3 DNA: TGTGCCAGCCTCGGACCTGGGAACACTGAAGCTTTCTTT
CDR3 protein: CASLGPGNTEAFF

D gene: TRBD2
V gene: TRBV7-9
J gene: TRBJ2-3
clone size: few
CDR3 DNA: TGTGCCAGCACCCACTGGCGGGGGGGTTGGGATACGCAGTATTTT
CDR3 protein: CASTHWRGGWDTQYF

D gene: .
V gene: TRBV20-1
J gene: TRBJ2-1
clone size: .
CDR3 DNA: TGCAGTGCTACGATGGGACTTACCTACAATGAGCAGTTCTTC
CDR3 protein: CSATMGLTYNEQFF

D gene: .
V gene: TRBV7-2
J gene: TRBJ1-5
clone size: .
CDR3 DNA: TGTGCCAGCAGCGAATTTTACCGGGGCCACCAGCATTTT
CDR3 protein: CASSEFYRGHQHF

D gene: .
V gene: TRBV11-2
J gene: TRBJ2-3
clone size: .
CDR3 DNA: TGTGCCAGCAGCGATGGGTACAGCACAGATACGCAGTATTTT
CDR3 protein: CASSDGYSTDTQYF

D gene: .
V gene: TRBV7-9
J gene: TRBJ2-7
clone size: .
CDR3 DNA: TGTGCCAGCAGCATCGGACAGTACTACGAGCAGTACTTC
CDR3 protein: CASSIGQYYEQYF